Presented here are 11 T cell receptor beta chains from one specimen sequenced in a study of control samples from healthy donors and cancer patients. The protocol was immunoSEQ multiplex PCR, while the TCRdb copy is restricted to in-frame clones and leaves out a portion. The sample holds some 58,000 clones; approximately 89% are singletons and the top ten take 12%. Sequencing was done on a sample of PBMCs. Receptor source: a woman aged 55-75 years with lung cancer.

This clone was found a few times. The chain links TRBV5-1 to TRBJ2-2; D might be TRBD1 (5 bases). The CDR3 is 14 residues long. Germline assignment: CDR1 SGHRS and CDR2 YFSETQ. V lost 7 bases to trimming and J lost 2 bases, with 12 bases between them. The CDR3 reads CASAFGHNTGELFF. CDR3 DNA: TGCGCCAGCGCATTCGGACACAACACCGGGGAGCTGTTTTTT.

V usage is TRBV2 and J usage is TRBJ1-4, with TRBD1 identical over 9 bases. Germline CDR1 is SNHLY and CDR2 is FYNNEI. This CDR3 has 15 amino acids. Unmatched junction bases numbered 7, after V lost 6 bases and J lost 5 bases. The CDR3 reads CASSGQGQLNEKLFF. CDR3 in DNA: TGTGCCAGCAGCGGACAGGGGCAACTAAATGAAAAACTGTTTTTT.

J is TRBJ1-2 and V is TRBV11-2; possible D gene TRBD1, 6 bases. The germline V gene encodes CDR1 SGHAT and CDR2 FQNNGV. V was cut by 0 bases and J by 8 bases, with 16 bases left in between. The CDR3 sequence is 15 residues long. CDR3 nucleotides: TGTGCCAGCAGCTTAGATACGGAGCAGGGGCGAGGCTACACCTTC. It encodes CASSLDTEQGRGYTF. The full variable domain, with the rest looked up from reference TRBV11-2 and TRBJ1-2, is EAGVAQSPRYKIIEKRQSVAFWCNPISGHATLYWYQQILGQGPKLLIQFQNNGVVDDSQLPKDRFSAERLKGVDSTLKIQPAKLEDSAVYLCASSLDTEQGRGYTFGSGTRLTVV.

The chain couples TRBV14 to TRBJ1-4; D is possibly TRBD1 (5 bases). Germline loops: CDR1 SGHDN, CDR2 FVKESK. CDR3 length: 15 residues. Trimming stripped 0 bases from V and 8 bases from J, with 13 bases between. The CDR3 loop is CASSQDGGVGEKLFF. The CDR3 DNA is TGTGCCAGCAGCCAAGATGGGGGGGTTGGCGAAAAACTGTTTTTT.

This clone was observed a single time. V and J are TRBV5-1 and TRBJ2-5; TRBD1 matches at 7 bases. CDR3 size: 15 residues. From germline, CDR1 is SGHRS and CDR2 YFSETQ. V dropped 1 base and J dropped 1; count of bases not matched to a gene: 4. The CDR3 is CASSLLGQSQETQYF. CDR3 nucleotides: TGCGCCAGCAGCTTGCTGGGACAGTCCCAAGAGACCCAGTACTTC. The full variable domain, with the rest looked up from reference TRBV5-1 and TRBJ2-5, is KAGVTQTPRYLIKTRGQQVTLSCSPISGHRSVSWYQQTPGQGLQFLFEYFSETQRNKGNFPGRFSGRQFSNSRSEMNVSTLELGDSALYLCASSLLGQSQETQYFGPGTRLLVL.

V is TRBV5-5 and J is TRBJ2-1; the D call may be TRBD1 or TRBD2 (5 bases each). CDR1 and CDR2 from the germline V gene are SGHKS and YYEKEE (reference sequence). Deletions cut 4 bases from V and 0 bases from J, with 11 bases between. The CDR3 loop spans 15 amino acids. The CDR3 spells CASSAGTGSYNEQFF. DNA for the CDR3: TGTGCCAGCAGCGCCGGGACGGGCTCCTACAATGAGCAGTTCTTC.

This CDR3 is CASSTPGTGKNEKLFF. CDR3 in DNA: TGTGCCAGCAGCACCCCAGGGACAGGGAAGAATGAAAAACTGTTTTTT. The chain links TRBV7-3 to TRBJ1-4, with 9 bases identical to TRBD1. The germline CDR1 and CDR2 sequences are SGHTA and FQGTGA. The CDR3 totals 16 residues. J lost 5 bases, V lost 5 bases, and 9 bases had no gene match.

V gene TRBV28 combines with J gene TRBJ1-5, with D possibly matching TRBD1 (5 bases). The CDR3 totals 15 residues. The germline V and J ends were trimmed by 6 bases and 1 base, with 13 bases remaining between them. Germline values: CDR1 MDHEN, CDR2 SYDVKM. The CDR3 region has the DNA TGTGCCAGCAGCCCCGGGGGGATGAGCAATCAGCCCCAGCATTTT. Protein product: CASSPGGMSNQPQHF.

The CDR3 loop reads CASSPAQGIGEKLFF. The CDR3 coding sequence is TGCGCCAGCAGCCCGGCCCAGGGGATCGGTGAAAAACTGTTTTTT. This chain joins TRBV5-1 and TRBJ1-4; TRBD1 might be the D (6 bases). Germline V gene sequence: CDR1 SGHRS, CDR2 YFSETQ. This CDR3 comprises 15 residues. Trimming pared 4 bases from V and 7 bases from J, leaving 17 bases between.

The chain joins TRBV5-6 to TRBJ2-1, with D possibly matching TRBD2 (5 bases). The length of the CDR3 is 15 residues. V was cut by 1 base and J by 6 bases, with 14 bases left in between. Germline V gene sequence: CDR1 SGHDT, CDR2 YYEEEE. CDR3 amino acids: CASSLRREQINEQFF. The CDR3 nucleotides read TGTGCCAGCAGCTTGCGAAGGGAGCAAATCAATGAGCAGTTCTTC. Looking up the rest from reference TRBV5-6 and TRBJ2-1 gives the full variable domain: DAGVTQSPTHLIKTRGQQVTLRCSPKSGHDTVSWYQQALGQGPQFIFQYYEEEERQRGNFPDRFSGHQFPNYSSELNVNALLLGDSALYLCASSLRREQINEQFFGPGTRLTVL.

This chain links TRBV3-1 (or the pseudogene TRBV3-2) with TRBJ2-3; D call uncertain. The CDR3 is 18 residues long. The V gene's germline CDR1 is LGHDT and CDR2 YNNKEL (reference sequence). Trimming left V 1 base short and J 2 bases short, with 19 bases between. CDR3 sequence: CASSQGPQRIVFTDTQYF. Here the CDR3 DNA reads TGTGCCAGCAGCCAAGGCCCGCAGAGGATAGTATTCACAGATACGCAGTATTTT.